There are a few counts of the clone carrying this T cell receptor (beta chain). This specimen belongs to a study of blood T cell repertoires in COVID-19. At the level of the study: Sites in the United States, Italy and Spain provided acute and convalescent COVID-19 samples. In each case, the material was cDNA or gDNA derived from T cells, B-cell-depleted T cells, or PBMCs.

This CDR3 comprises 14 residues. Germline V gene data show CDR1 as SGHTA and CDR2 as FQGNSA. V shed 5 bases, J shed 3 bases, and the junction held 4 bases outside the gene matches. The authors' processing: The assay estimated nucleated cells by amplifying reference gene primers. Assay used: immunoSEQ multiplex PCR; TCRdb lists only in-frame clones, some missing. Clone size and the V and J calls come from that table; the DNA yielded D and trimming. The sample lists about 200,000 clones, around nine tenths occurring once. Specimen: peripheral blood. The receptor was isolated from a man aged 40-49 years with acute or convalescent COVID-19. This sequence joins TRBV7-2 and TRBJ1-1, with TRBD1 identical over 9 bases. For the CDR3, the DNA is TGTGCCAGCAGCCAACAGGGGGCACACACTGAAGCTTTCTTT. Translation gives CASSQQGAHTEAFF. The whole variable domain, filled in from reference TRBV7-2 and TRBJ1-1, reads GAGVSQSPSNKVTEKGKDVELRCDPISGHTALYWYRQSLGQGLEFLIYFQGNSAPDKSGLPSDRFSAERTGGSVSTLTIQRTQQEDSAVYLCASSQQGAHTEAFFGQGTRLTVV.